A selection of T cell receptor beta chains follows, all from one sample in a study of T cell responses to AZD1222 COVID-19 vaccine. The data were produced by immunoSEQ multiplex PCR, yet TCRdb's version contains in-frame clones alone and is incomplete. The table has approximately 200,000 clones, approximately 90% seen once. Sequencing used peripheral blood, obtained 28 days after the second AZD1222 dose. The receptors stem from an adult who received the AZD1222 COVID-19 vaccine. Both conserved end residues are part of each CDR3. Each record gives: D gene, J gene, clone size, V gene, CDR3 DNA, CDR3 protein. A D gene is named only where the DNA matches it firmly. Size is stated for part of the rows, as once, few or many counts, or as a class when the clone is expanded.

. | TRBJ2-2 | . | TRBV3-1/TRBV3-2 | TGTGCCAGCAGCCAACGACAGCCCGGGGAGCTGTTTTTT | CASSQRQPGELFF
TRBD1 | TRBJ1-1 | . | TRBV10-3 | TGTGCCATCAGCGGGGGGCGGACAGGGAACACTGAAGCTTTCTTT | CAISGGRTGNTEAFF
. | TRBJ1-4 | . | TRBV28 | TGTGCCAGCAGTTCAACAGGGACAAATGAAAAACTGTTTTTT | CASSSTGTNEKLFF
. | TRBJ2-7 | . | TRBV28 | TGTGCCAGCAGTAGAGTCTACGAGCAGTACTTC | CASSRVYEQYF
. | TRBJ2-1 | . | TRBV27 | TGTGCCAGCAGTTCGCCCAGAACCCATGAGCAGTTCTTC | CASSSPRTHEQFF
. | TRBJ1-5 | . | TRBV27 | TGTGCCAGCAGTCCCGGGTCTCTTAGCAATCAGCCCCAGCATTTT | CASSPGSLSNQPQHF
. | TRBJ1-2 | . | TRBV18 | TGTGCCAGCTCACGACAAGAACAGCTGAATGGCTACACCTTC | CASSRQEQLNGYTF
. | TRBJ2-1 | . | TRBV7-3 | TGTGCCAGCAGCCCTGCCAGGGGTAGTGGGAACAATGAGCAGTTCTTC | CASSPARGSGNNEQFF
TRBD1 | TRBJ1-4 | . | TRBV18 | TGTGCCAGCTCCCCCGGGACAGGGTTATACGAAAAACTGTTTTTT | CASSPGTGLYEKLFF
TRBD1 | TRBJ1-2 | once | TRBV10-3 | TGTGCCATCAGTGAGACGACAGGGGAGCCTTATAACTATGGCTACACCTTC | CAISETTGEPYNYGYTF
. | TRBJ2-5 | . | TRBV10-1 | TGCGCCAGTTCTTTTTCTTTGGAAGAGACCCAGTACTTC | CASSFSLEETQYF
. | TRBJ1-2 | . | TRBV6-6 | TGTGCCAGCACCATGCGGGGTGAGGGAATCAATGGCTACACCTTC | CASTMRGEGINGYTF
TRBD1 | TRBJ1-1 | once | TRBV27 | TGTGCCAGCAGCGCAGGGGGCACTGAAGCTTTCTTT | CASSAGGTEAFF
. | TRBJ1-1 | . | TRBV3-1/TRBV3-2 | TGTGCCAGCAGCCAATCTTTTAAGGCACGCGGGATAGCTTTCTTT | CASSQSFKARGIAFF
TRBD1 | TRBJ1-1 | . | TRBV27 | TGTGCCAGCAGTTTATTAAGGGGGCAGCCCTTCACTGAAGCTTTCTTT | CASSLLRGQPFTEAFF
. | TRBJ1-2 | once | TRBV6-5 | TGTGCCAGCAGTAGTCGTGCGGGGGCGGGCGGCTACACCTTC | CASSSRAGAGGYTF
TRBD1 | TRBJ2-5 | . | TRBV5-4 | TGTGCCAGCAGCTTGTGGGACAGGGGGCGAGAGACCCAGTACTTC | CASSLWDRGRETQYF
TRBD1 | TRBJ1-6 | . | TRBV2 | TGTGCCAGCAGGGGACAGGGTGGCTCACCCCTCCACTTT | CASRGQGGSPLHF
TRBD2 | TRBJ2-7 | . | TRBV9 | TGTGCCAGCAGCTCGGGACTAGCGGGGTTGGAGCAGTACTTC | CASSSGLAGLEQYF
. | TRBJ2-7 | . | TRBV11-2 | TGTGCCAGCAGCTTAGTGAGACGGGCCTACGAGCAGTACTTC | CASSLVRRAYEQYF
TRBD2 | TRBJ2-7 | . | TRBV30 | TGTGCCTGGAGTTTGGCGGGAGGTTTCTACGAGCAGTACTTC | CAWSLAGGFYEQYF
. | TRBJ2-2 | . | TRBV10-3 | TGTGCCATCAGTTCTACAGGGTACGGGGAGCTGTTTTTT | CAISSTGYGELFF
TRBD1 | TRBJ1-2 | . | TRBV6-5 | TGTGCCACCAGGAAGGGACAGGGAGACTATGGCTACACCTTC | CATRKGQGDYGYTF
. | TRBJ1-3 | . | TRBV2 | TGTGCCAGCAGCCTATTACAGCGAAACACCATATATTTT | CASSLLQRNTIYF
. | TRBJ2-7 | . | TRBV5-1 | TGCGCCAGCAGCTTGTTTTCGGGGGCCCCCTACGAGCAGTACTTC | CASSLFSGAPYEQYF
. | TRBJ1-1 | . | TRBV10-3 | TGTGCCATCAGTGAGTCAATTGTACTGAACACTGAAGCTTTCTTT | CAISESIVLNTEAFF
. | TRBJ2-3 | few | TRBV7-8 | TGTGCCAGCAGCCCGCTGCGTGGGGGGCGAGCAGATACGCAGTATTTT | CASSPLRGGRADTQYF
TRBD1 | TRBJ2-5 | . | TRBV7-2 | TGTGCCAGCAGCGCAGGGGGCGGGCTCCAAGAGACCCAGTACTTC | CASSAGGGLQETQYF
. | TRBJ1-2 | . | TRBV28 | TGTGCCAGCAGAGAGGTGCCAGGGTCTAACTATGGCTACACCTTC | CASREVPGSNYGYTF
TRBD1 | TRBJ1-1 | . | TRBV3-1/TRBV3-2 | TGTGCCAGCAGCCAAGATAGGGGGCCGAGGGCTGAAGCTTTCTTT | CASSQDRGPRAEAFF
. | TRBJ2-4 | . | TRBV11-2 | TGTGCCAGCAGCTTAAGCTGGGTTCAGTACTTC | CASSLSWVQYF
. | TRBJ1-4 | . | TRBV5-1 | TGCGCCAGCAGCTTGAGCCGGGCAGGGGACGGAGAAAAACTGTTTTTT | CASSLSRAGDGEKLFF
. | TRBJ2-7 | . | TRBV5-1 | TGCGCCAGCAGCTTGATTGGAGGGGAGCCCCCCGAGCAGTACTTC | CASSLIGGEPPEQYF
. | TRBJ1-2 | . | TRBV29-1 | TGCAGCGTTGAGAGCGAGGATTCTGGAGGCGGCTACACCTTC | CSVESEDSGGGYTF
. | TRBJ2-2 | once | TRBV12-3/TRBV12-4 | TGTGCCAGCACTCCGGCCGGGGAGCTGTTTTTT | CASTPAGELFF
. | TRBJ1-1 | . | TRBV4-1 | TGCGCCAGCAGCCAACCCGACAGAAGTGAAGCTTTCTTT | CASSQPDRSEAFF
TRBD2 | TRBJ2-3 | . | TRBV28 | TGTGCCAGCAGTTTTGAGACTAGCGGGAGGATAGATACGCAGTATTTT | CASSFETSGRIDTQYF
. | TRBJ1-2 | . | TRBV5-1 | TGCGCCAGCAGCTTGGGTACAAGGCGAGAGATGTATGGCTACACCTTC | CASSLGTRREMYGYTF
TRBD2 | TRBJ2-7 | . | TRBV9 | TGTGCCAGCAGCGCACAGCCGGGACTAGTAGCCGGCGAGCAGTACTTC | CASSAQPGLVAGEQYF
. | TRBJ1-6 | . | TRBV18 | TGTGCCAGCTCACCAGAGAAGACAGGTTCTTCACCCCTCCACTTT | CASSPEKTGSSPLHF
. | TRBJ2-3 | . | TRBV29-1 | TGCAGCGCTTCCGGGCCCGAAGATACGCAGTATTTT | CSASGPEDTQYF
. | TRBJ2-3 | . | TRBV27 | TGTGCCAGCAGTCCATGGAGGGCAGCTCCTAGCACAGATACGCAGTATTTT | CASSPWRAAPSTDTQYF
. | TRBJ2-6 | . | TRBV6-5 | TGTGCCAGCCACCGATCTGGGGCCAACGTCCTGACTTTC | CASHRSGANVLTF